Listed below are T cell receptor beta chains from one sample, sequenced in a study of T cells after yellow fever vaccination. TCRdb fed the 5' RACE reads into MiXCR, producing one record per CDR3 protein. The sample includes some 390,000 distinct CDR3 sequences, around 6.4% of them seen just once. The starting material was PBMCs, obtained 5 days after the yellow fever booster vaccination. The receptors were gathered from a man aged 30-40 years who received the YFV17D yellow fever vaccine. Both conserved end residues are part of each CDR3. A D gene is named only where the DNA matches it firmly. Only some rows state a clone size, as once, few, many or a class for expanded clones.

V,D,J,size,CDR3,DNA
TRBV20-1,TRBD2,TRBJ2-7,many,CSARKRAGGSEQYF,TGCAGTGCTAGGAAGCGGGCGGGAGGAAGCGAGCAGTACTTC
TRBV12-3/TRBV12-4,TRBD1,TRBJ2-3,few,CASSLDRGLAQYF,TGTGCCAGCAGTTTAGACAGGGGGCTTGCGCAGTATTTT
TRBV29-1,-,TRBJ2-7,many,CSVEISFARPEQYF,TGCAGCGTTGAGATTAGTTTCGCACGTCCCGAGCAGTACTTC
TRBV5-1,-,TRBJ2-3,many,CASRPIIADTQYF,TGCGCCAGCAGACCGATAATCGCAGATACGCAGTATTTT
TRBV4-3,-,TRBJ2-1,many,CASSQVRRNEQFF,TGCGCCAGCAGCCAAGTCCGACGCAATGAGCAGTTCTTC
TRBV5-1,TRBD2,TRBJ2-7,few,CASSPTRGLATYEQYF,TGCGCCAGCAGCCCCACCCGGGGACTAGCGACCTACGAGCAGTACTTC
TRBV18,-,TRBJ1-4,few,CASSPGLNEKLFF,TGTGCCAGCTCACCGGGACTTAATGAAAAACTGTTTTTT
TRBV7-2,-,TRBJ2-1,many,CASSESRGSYNEQFF,TGTGCCAGCAGCGAATCGCGGGGTTCCTACAATGAGCAGTTCTTC
TRBV15,-,TRBJ1-1,-,CATSRAETLNTEAFF,TGTGCCACCAGCCGGGCGGAGACCCTGAACACTGAAGCTTTCTTT
TRBV4-3,TRBD2,TRBJ2-3,few,CASSQEGTSEADTQYF,TGCGCCAGCAGCCAAGAGGGGACTAGCGAGGCAGATACGCAGTATTTT
TRBV27,TRBD2,TRBJ2-5,many,CASSLRVAGTGTETQYF,TGTGCCAGCAGTTTAAGGGTAGCGGGAACGGGAACAGAGACCCAGTACTTC
TRBV20-1,TRBD2,TRBJ2-5,few,CSARGLAGFDRETQYF,TGCAGTGCTAGAGGGCTAGCGGGATTCGACCGAGAGACCCAGTACTTC
TRBV7-2,-,TRBJ1-3,-,CASSRRGDSGNTIYF,TGTGCCAGCAGCCGGCGAGGAGACTCTGGAAACACCATATATTTT
TRBV4-3,-,TRBJ1-5,few,CASSQERGSPQHF,TGCGCCAGCAGCCAAGAGAGGGGTTCGCCCCAGCATTTT
TRBV21-1,-,TRBJ2-7,many,CASSRRPTGVSSYEQYF,TGTGCCAGCAGCAGACGGCCAACAGGGGTTAGCTCCTACGAGCAGTACTTC
TRBV5-5,-,TRBJ2-7,few,CASSLEGKKRYEQYF,TGTGCCAGCAGCTTGGAGGGAAAGAAAAGGTACGAGCAGTACTTC
TRBV12-3/TRBV12-4,-,TRBJ2-1,many,CASSSASATAEQFF,TGTGCCAGCAGTTCAGCGTCGGCTACGGCTGAGCAGTTCTTC
TRBV30,-,TRBJ1-5,few,CAWSLRGNQPQHF,TGTGCCTGGTCATTAAGAGGCAATCAGCCCCAGCATTTT
TRBV20-1,-,TRBJ2-5,many,CSARYLETQYF,TGCAGTGCTAGGTATCTGGAGACCCAGTACTTC
TRBV7-2,-,TRBJ2-1,many,CASSLVPGASSYNEQFF,TGTGCCAGCAGCTTAGTGCCAGGGGCCAGCTCCTACAATGAGCAGTTCTTC
TRBV7-2,-,TRBJ2-7,few,CASSLVQRGFYEQYF,TGTGCCAGCAGCTTGGTACAGAGGGGGTTCTACGAGCAGTACTTC
TRBV5-1,-,TRBJ1-3,-,CASSFSDPGNTIYF,TGCGCCAGCAGCTTCTCGGACCCTGGAAACACCATATATTTT
TRBV3-1,TRBD1,TRBJ2-1,-,CASSQDRADYNEQFF,TGTGCCAGCTCCCAAGACAGGGCGGATTACAATGAGCAGTTCTTC
TRBV7-9,-,TRBJ2-2,few,CASTPGRGDTGELFF,TGTGCCAGCACCCCTGGCAGGGGAGACACCGGGGAGCTGTTTTTT
TRBV20-1,TRBD2,TRBJ2-2,-,CSARDRRLAGAGELFF,TGCAGTGCTAGAGATCGGAGACTAGCGGGAGCCGGGGAGCTGTTTTTT
TRBV7-9,-,TRBJ2-5,-,CASSSSTEAQYF,TGTGCCAGCAGCTCTAGTACGGAGGCCCAGTACTTC
TRBV29-1,TRBD1,TRBJ1-2,many,CSVERTGRNGYTF,TGCAGCGTTGAAAGGACAGGGAGAAATGGCTACACCTTC
TRBV2,-,TRBJ1-5,-,CASGTVGLVTPQHF,TGTGCCAGCGGTACAGTAGGTCTTGTGACGCCCCAGCATTTT
TRBV29-1,TRBD1,TRBJ1-1,few,CSVVRDRKNTEAFF,TGCAGCGTTGTCAGGGACAGAAAGAACACTGAAGCTTTCTTT
TRBV20-1,-,TRBJ1-5,few,CSAVNRETEQPQHF,TGCAGTGCTGTCAACCGGGAGACGGAGCAGCCCCAGCATTTT
TRBV7-6,TRBD1,TRBJ1-3,-,CASSTGQGHGNTIYF,TGTGCCAGCAGCACCGGACAGGGTCATGGAAACACCATATATTTT
TRBV27,-,TRBJ1-3,many,CASSPRTPYSGNTIYF,TGTGCCAGCAGTCCACGGACCCCCTACTCTGGAAACACCATATATTTT
TRBV18,-,TRBJ2-5,-,CATTGTQETQYF,TGTGCCACCACAGGGACCCAAGAGACCCAGTACTTC
TRBV10-3,TRBD1,TRBJ2-1,-,CAISESRTGVTGTSSYNEQFF,TGTGCCATCAGTGAGTCGAGGACAGGGGTAACCGGAACGAGCTCCTACAATGAGCAGTTCTTC
TRBV7-2,TRBD1,TRBJ2-7,few,CASSQRQGGSYEQYF,TGTGCCAGCAGCCAAAGACAGGGGGGATCCTACGAGCAGTACTTC
TRBV14,TRBD1,TRBJ2-6,-,CASSPRQGAFPGANVLTF,TGTGCCAGCAGCCCACGACAGGGGGCTTTCCCCGGGGCCAACGTCCTGACTTTC
TRBV6-2/TRBV6-3,TRBD1,TRBJ2-7,few,CASSYSDRERREQYF,TGTGCCAGCAGTTATTCGGACAGGGAAAGGAGGGAGCAGTACTTC
TRBV11-2,-,TRBJ2-1,few,CASSVGAIEQFF,TGTGCCAGCAGCGTAGGTGCTATTGAGCAGTTCTTC
TRBV7-2,-,TRBJ2-5,many,CASSLVNQETQYF,TGTGCCAGCAGCTTGGTGAACCAAGAGACCCAGTACTTC
TRBV11-2,TRBD2,TRBJ2-3,many,CASSNRRGEGLAGTSDTQYF,TGTGCCAGCAGCAATCGCCGGGGTGAAGGGCTAGCGGGAACATCAGATACGCAGTATTTT
TRBV25-1,TRBD2,TRBJ2-7,many,CASSGATGTSGRIGEQYF,TGTGCCAGCAGTGGGGCGACCGGGACTAGCGGGAGAATCGGCGAGCAGTACTTC